This is a list of T cell receptor beta chains from one sample in a study of blood T cell repertoires in COVID-19. Generated by immunoSEQ multiplex PCR, the TCRdb table keeps only in-frame clones and is missing some. The table shows about 99,000 clones, with roughly 87% occurring only once. Sequencing input: peripheral blood. All receptors derive from a human donor in a cohort sampled during active COVID-19. Both conserved end residues are part of each CDR3. A D gene is named only where the DNA matches it firmly. The size entry is marked missing in some rows and otherwise reads once, few, many or a size class.

clone_size	v_call	d_call	j_call	cdr3_nt	cdr3_aa
NA	TRBV4-1	NA	TRBJ1-4	TGCGCCAGCAGCTACCCGGTCAGGCCTAATGAAAAACTGTTTTTT	CASSYPVRPNEKLFF
once	TRBV18	NA	TRBJ2-6	TGTGCCAGCTCACCCCGAACTGCTGGGGCCAACGTCCTGACTTTC	CASSPRTAGANVLTF
NA	TRBV6-5	NA	TRBJ1-6	TGTGCCAGCAGCATTGACAGAACCTATAATTCACCCCTCCACTTT	CASSIDRTYNSPLHF
NA	TRBV11-2	TRBD1	TRBJ1-2	TGTGCCAGCAGCCCCACGAGGGGACAGAAGAACTATGGCTACACCTTC	CASSPTRGQKNYGYTF
NA	TRBV5-1	TRBD2	TRBJ2-7	TGCGCCAGCAGCTTAGCGGGAGACTCCTACGAGCAGTACTTC	CASSLAGDSYEQYF
few	TRBV18	NA	TRBJ2-1	TGTGCCAGCTCACCATATGTCGGGAGCTCCTACAATGAGCAGTTCTTC	CASSPYVGSSYNEQFF
NA	TRBV19	NA	TRBJ1-1	TGTGCCAGTATTCAGGACAGCCGTCGAAGCGCTTTCTTT	CASIQDSRRSAFF
once	TRBV11-2	NA	TRBJ2-7	TGTGCCAGCAGCTCTCAAGCCGCCTACGAGCAGTACTTC	CASSSQAAYEQYF
NA	TRBV11-2	NA	TRBJ2-1	TGTGCCAGCAGCTTAGCTTCAGTTGGCAATGAGCAGTTCTTC	CASSLASVGNEQFF
NA	TRBV6-5	NA	TRBJ2-5	TGTGCCAGCAGTTACTCGAGTTATTTTGCATCCGGGACCCAGTACTTC	CASSYSSYFASGTQYF
NA	TRBV27	TRBD1	TRBJ2-2	TGTGCCAGCAGTCCGAATACAGGGGGCACCGGGGAGCTGTTTTTT	CASSPNTGGTGELFF
once	TRBV6-1	NA	TRBJ1-2	TGTGCCAGCAGTGATGGCAGCGCCTACGGCTACACCTTC	CASSDGSAYGYTF
NA	TRBV7-9	TRBD2	TRBJ2-2	TGTGCCAGCAGCTTAGGACTAGCGGGAGGGCCGTCTACCGGGGAGCTGTTTTTT	CASSLGLAGGPSTGELFF
NA	TRBV5-5	TRBD1	TRBJ2-2	TGTGCCAGCAGCCTAGGACAGGCCACCGGGGAGCTGTTTTTT	CASSLGQATGELFF
once	TRBV3-1/TRBV3-2	TRBD1	TRBJ1-2	TGTGCCAGCAGCGGACGGGACAGCCTATTAAACTATGGCTACACCTTC	CASSGRDSLLNYGYTF
NA	TRBV11-2	NA	TRBJ2-7	TGTGCCAGCAGCTTACGACAGCCTCCGGACGAGCAGTACTTC	CASSLRQPPDEQYF
once	TRBV9	TRBD2	TRBJ2-1	TGTGCCAGCAGCGTTCAAGCGGGGGCAAGGGGTGAGCAGTTCTTC	CASSVQAGARGEQFF
NA	TRBV4-2	TRBD2	TRBJ2-5	TGTGCCAGCAGCCATAGGACTAGCGGGGAAGAGACCCAGTACTTC	CASSHRTSGEETQYF
NA	TRBV5-1	NA	TRBJ2-1	TGCGCCAGCAGCTTGGCGGGAGACTCCTACAATGAGCAGTTCTTC	CASSLAGDSYNEQFF
NA	TRBV7-9	NA	TRBJ2-5	TGTGCCAGCAGCTTAGTTAAGGGAGGTCAAGAGACCCAGTACTTC	CASSLVKGGQETQYF
once	TRBV5-4	NA	TRBJ2-1	TGTGCCAGCAGCTTGAAAGCGAGCTCCTACAATGAGCAGTTCTTC	CASSLKASSYNEQFF
once	TRBV5-1	TRBD1	TRBJ2-7	TGCGCCAGCAGCCCTGGGGGACAGATGACCTACGAGCAGTACTTC	CASSPGGQMTYEQYF
NA	TRBV3-1/TRBV3-2	TRBD2	TRBJ2-7	TGTGCCAGCAGCCAAACTAGCGGGGATTACGAGCAGTACTTC	CASSQTSGDYEQYF
NA	TRBV4-2	NA	TRBJ2-3	TGTGCCAGCAGCCAAGTTCGGTTGTCGAACACAGATACGCAGTATTTT	CASSQVRLSNTDTQYF
NA	TRBV7-3	TRBD1	TRBJ1-5	TGTGCCAGCAGCTTAGAATCGTTACGGGACAGTCGTAATCAGCCCCAGCATTTT	CASSLESLRDSRNQPQHF
NA	TRBV5-4	TRBD1	TRBJ2-1	TGTGCCAGCAGCCCGGGGACAGGGGTCATCAATGAGCAGTTCTTC	CASSPGTGVINEQFF
many	TRBV29-1	NA	TRBJ2-1	TGCAGCGTTAACCGCGGAGGGGCGCACAATGAGCAGTTCTTC	CSVNRGGAHNEQFF
NA	TRBV19	NA	TRBJ1-4	TGTGCCAGTAGTATGGGCCAGACTAATGAAAAACTGTTTTTT	CASSMGQTNEKLFF
once	TRBV4-1	NA	TRBJ1-3	TGCGCCAGCAGCCAAGGGCAGGACAGCTCTGGAAACACCATATATTTT	CASSQGQDSSGNTIYF
few	TRBV7-3	TRBD2	TRBJ2-3	TGTGCCAGCAGCCTAATAGCGGGAAACACAGATACGCAGTATTTT	CASSLIAGNTDTQYF
NA	TRBV9	NA	TRBJ1-1	TGTGCCAGCAGCCGGTTGGGCTCTGGGAACACTGAAGCTTTCTTT	CASSRLGSGNTEAFF
NA	TRBV24-1	TRBD2	TRBJ2-2	TGTGCCACCAGTGAGAGCGGGAGTTGGACCGGGGAGCTGTTTTTT	CATSESGSWTGELFF